A selection of T cell receptor beta chains follows, all from one sample in a study of cytomegalovirus exposure and HLA in healthy donors. Measured with immunoSEQ multiplex PCR; TCRdb has only the in-frame clones, and not every one. The data hold 160,000 or so clones, with around 80% observed a single time. Sequenced: PBMCs. These TCRs come from a man aged 35 to 55 in good health and CMV-seronegative. Each CDR3 is given with its conserved first and last residue. Each record gives: D gene, J gene, V gene, clone size, CDR3 DNA, CDR3 protein. A D gene is named only where the DNA matches it firmly. The listing skips clone size in some rows; elsewhere it reads once, few, many or a size class.

TRBD1	TRBJ2-2	TRBV19	-	TGTGCCAGTAGGACAGGGGGATGGACCGGGGAGCTGTTTTTT	CASRTGGWTGELFF
TRBD2	TRBJ2-1	TRBV6-4	-	TGTGCCAGCAGTGACCGTGGCGGGAGGGCCGTCTATGAGCAGTTCTTC	CASSDRGGRAVYEQFF
TRBD1	TRBJ1-2	TRBV4-3	-	TGCGCCAGCAGCCAACACTCCTCCGGGACAGCCGGCGGCTACACCTTC	CASSQHSSGTAGGYTF
-	TRBJ2-1	TRBV7-8	few	TGTGCCAGCAGAGGAGGCGGGGCGAGCTCCTACAATGAGCAGTTCTTC	CASRGGGASSYNEQFF
-	TRBJ2-2	TRBV6-5	-	TGTGCCAGCAGTCCGCAGGATGCTCTTCGGGAGCTGTTTTTT	CASSPQDALRELFF
TRBD1	TRBJ1-1	TRBV19	-	TGTGCCAGTAGGGACAGGGAGGACACTGAAGCTTTCTTT	CASRDREDTEAFF
-	TRBJ1-1	TRBV18	-	TGTGCCAGCTCACCAGAACAGTTGAACACTGAAGCTTTCTTT	CASSPEQLNTEAFF
TRBD1	TRBJ1-1	TRBV6-4	-	TGTGCCAGCAGTTGGGACAGGGACACTGAAGCTTTCTTT	CASSWDRDTEAFF
-	TRBJ2-7	TRBV6-5	-	TGTGCCAGCAGTTACTCAGGGGTCCCTTCTTCCTACGAGCAGTACTTC	CASSYSGVPSSYEQYF
-	TRBJ2-2	TRBV19	-	TGTGCCAGTAGCCTGCAGGCCTGGAACACCGGGGAGCTGTTTTTT	CASSLQAWNTGELFF
TRBD2	TRBJ2-1	TRBV6-6	-	TGTGCCAGCAGTACGCGGCTAGCGGCTTACAATGAGCAGTTCTTC	CASSTRLAAYNEQFF
TRBD2	TRBJ2-7	TRBV4-1	-	TGCGCCAGCAGCCCCGGGACTAGCGGGGGCTTCGGCGAGCAGTACTTC	CASSPGTSGGFGEQYF
TRBD1	TRBJ2-7	TRBV7-6	few	TGTGCCAGCAGCTTAGGACAGGGGGGCTACGAGCAGTACTTC	CASSLGQGGYEQYF
TRBD1	TRBJ1-1	TRBV5-8	-	TGTGCCAGCAGCCGGGGGACAGCTCAAGCTTTCTTT	CASSRGTAQAFF
TRBD1	TRBJ2-7	TRBV18	once	TGTGCCAGCTCACCAGGGACAGGGGGCACCGCCTACGAGCAGTACTTC	CASSPGTGGTAYEQYF
-	TRBJ1-1	TRBV5-6	once	TGTGCCAGCAGCTTGTATAATGCTGAAGCTTTCTTT	CASSLYNAEAFF
TRBD1	TRBJ1-1	TRBV11-3	-	TGTGCCAGCAGCCACACCACAGACAGGGCCCGGGCTTTCTTT	CASSHTTDRARAFF
-	TRBJ1-1	TRBV9	-	TGTGCCAGCAGCAGCGGCGGGTTGAACACTGAAGCTTTCTTT	CASSSGGLNTEAFF
-	TRBJ2-6	TRBV4-2	-	TGTGCCAGCAGTCTGACACGCTCTGGGGCCAACGTCCTGACTTTC	CASSLTRSGANVLTF
TRBD1	TRBJ1-2	TRBV4-3	-	TGCGCCAGCAGCGTAACCGGGACAGGGGCCATGGATTATGGCTACACCTTC	CASSVTGTGAMDYGYTF
TRBD1	TRBJ2-1	TRBV6-1	few	TGTGCCAGCAGTGAAGGCGGGACAGGCTCTTGGGGTGAGCAGTTCTTC	CASSEGGTGSWGEQFF
TRBD1	TRBJ1-3	TRBV12-5	-	TGTGCTAGTGTTTTGACAGGGAAAGGAAACACCATATATTTT	CASVLTGKGNTIYF
-	TRBJ2-7	TRBV6-1	once	TGTGCCAGCAGTGCCGGAGGGCTCAACGAGCAGTACTTC	CASSAGGLNEQYF
-	TRBJ2-3	TRBV29-1	-	TGCAGCGTTGTACCGACAGGAGGAATCACAGATACGCAGTATTTT	CSVVPTGGITDTQYF
TRBD1	TRBJ2-1	TRBV25-1	-	TGTGCCAGCAGTGCTGGGACAGGTGTCTATGAGCAGTTCTTC	CASSAGTGVYEQFF
TRBD2	TRBJ2-1	TRBV7-9	once	TGTGCCAGCAGCCAACTAGCGGGAGATGAGCAGTTCTTC	CASSQLAGDEQFF
TRBD2	TRBJ2-2	TRBV27	-	TGTGCCAGCAGTTTTCGGAGCGGGGGGGTCACCGGGGAGCTGTTTTTT	CASSFRSGGVTGELFF
-	TRBJ1-1	TRBV7-3	-	TGTGCCAGCAGCTTATTCCTCGGGGGGAACACTGAAGCTTTCTTT	CASSLFLGGNTEAFF
-	TRBJ2-7	TRBV30	-	TGTGCCTATAGAAGCAGGGGAAGCTACGAGCAGTACTTC	CAYRSRGSYEQYF
-	TRBJ2-4	TRBV30	-	TGTGCCTGGAGTCCTAGCCGGTGGAACATTCAGTACTTC	CAWSPSRWNIQYF
-	TRBJ2-1	TRBV7-2	-	TGTGCCAGCAGCTTAGGGCCGGGGAAAGAAGAGCAGTTCTTC	CASSLGPGKEEQFF
TRBD2	TRBJ2-7	TRBV5-1	-	TGCGCCAGCCTAACTAGCGGGACTTCCTATGGCCTACCCTACGAGCAGTACTTC	CASLTSGTSYGLPYEQYF
-	TRBJ2-1	TRBV7-9	-	TGTGCCAGCAGCTTAGACCCCACAGTGTACAATGAGCAGTTCTTC	CASSLDPTVYNEQFF
TRBD2	TRBJ2-3	TRBV7-2	-	TGTGCCAGCAGCTTAGGTCGTCTAGCGGGAGCGCAGTATTTT	CASSLGRLAGAQYF
TRBD1	TRBJ1-6	TRBV10-1	-	TGCGCCAGCAGTGGACAGGGAAATTCACCCCTCCACTTT	CASSGQGNSPLHF
-	TRBJ1-1	TRBV2	-	TGTGCCACCAAAGTACAGGGCATTGGGAACACTGAAGCTTTCTTT	CATKVQGIGNTEAFF
TRBD2	TRBJ2-7	TRBV18	-	TGTGCCAGCTCACCTCGGGACTACGTCTACGAGCAGTACTTC	CASSPRDYVYEQYF
TRBD1	TRBJ2-7	TRBV2	-	TGTGCCAGCAACTGGGACAGGGACTCCTACGAGCAGTACTTC	CASNWDRDSYEQYF
TRBD1	TRBJ1-2	TRBV5-1	-	TGCGCCAGCAGCCCGGGACAGGGAGAAGGCTACACCTTC	CASSPGQGEGYTF
TRBD2	TRBJ2-3	TRBV6-6	-	TGTGCCAGCAGTTCGACTAGCGGGAGGTCTGATACGCAGTATTTT	CASSSTSGRSDTQYF
-	TRBJ1-4	TRBV14	once	TGTGCCAGCAGCTTACTCGAGGCCACAACTAATGAAAAACTGTTTTTT	CASSLLEATTNEKLFF
-	TRBJ1-5	TRBV10-3	-	TGTGCCATCAGTGAAGAGAAATTTCATCAGCCCCAGCATTTT	CAISEEKFHQPQHF
TRBD1	TRBJ2-5	TRBV5-5	-	TGTGCCAGCAGCTTGTACCGCGGACAGGGGGTTCGAGAGACCCAGTACTTC	CASSLYRGQGVRETQYF
-	TRBJ2-5	TRBV10-3	-	TGTGCCATCAGTGAGTCCAGGGCTACACAAGAGACCCAGTACTTC	CAISESRATQETQYF
-	TRBJ2-7	TRBV6-5	-	TGTGCCAGCAGATCAGGGGTTGGCTACGAGCAGTACTTC	CASRSGVGYEQYF
TRBD1	TRBJ2-1	TRBV19	-	TGTGCCAGTAGTAGCCCGGGACAGGGTATACATGAGCAGTTCTTC	CASSSPGQGIHEQFF
TRBD2	TRBJ2-7	TRBV6-5	-	TGTGCCAGCAGTTACACCGGGACTAGGAGGTACGAGCAGTACTTC	CASSYTGTRRYEQYF
-	TRBJ1-3	TRBV7-9	-	TGTGCCAGCAGCTTAGTATTGAGTGGAAACACCATATATTTT	CASSLVLSGNTIYF
-	TRBJ2-4	TRBV2	-	TGTGCCAGCCGCCACGGGCGGGGCGATACCAAAAACATTCAGTACTTC	CASRHGRGDTKNIQYF
-	TRBJ2-1	TRBV27	-	TGTGCCAGCAGTTTATCCAGGGGATCCTACAATGAGCAGTTCTTC	CASSLSRGSYNEQFF
-	TRBJ2-2	TRBV9	-	TGTGCCAGCAGCGTCGCGACTCCCCTATGGACCGGGGAGCTGTTTTTT	CASSVATPLWTGELFF
TRBD1	TRBJ1-2	TRBV7-9	-	TGTGCCAGCAGCCCTACAGACAGGGCGCCCTATGGCTACACCTTC	CASSPTDRAPYGYTF